A single sample gave rise to the 8 T cell receptor beta chains below, sequenced in a study of beta chain features in type 1 diabetes. Study-level results: Among patients with Type 1 diabetes, TCRB CDR3s were moderately but significantly shorter in every one of the four CD4+ subsets.

What these receptors recognize is not known. Expressed TCRB transcripts got sequenced, as all isolated RNA was reverse transcribed. TCRdb's table, derived via immunoSEQ multiplex PCR, lists solely in-frame clones and lacks some. The sample includes roughly 150,000 clones, roughly 65% of them seen just once. Material: naive CD4+ T cells from blood. The receptors were sampled from a man aged 25 to 45 with type 1 diabetes.

The rearrangement uses TRBV5-4 and TRBJ2-4, with 8 bases lining up with TRBD1. This CDR3 region has 14 residues. V lost 2 bases, J lost 5 bases, and 3 bases stayed unmatched. Germline assignment: CDR1 SGHNT and CDR2 YYREEE (reference sequence). DNA of the CDR3: TGTGCCAGCAGCTTTGGGACAGGAGAAAACATTCAGTACTTC. Translation: CASSFGTGENIQYF.

This chain joins TRBV9 and TRBJ2-7; 9 nucleotides line up with TRBD1. Losses at the gene ends were 3 bases for V and 4 bases for J; bases not matched to a gene: 8. This CDR3 comprises 15 residues. Germline CDR1 reads SGDLS; CDR2 reads YYNGEE. The CDR3 DNA follows: TGTGCCAGCAGCGAGGGACAGGGTATCCTATACGAGCAGTACTTC. This encodes CASSEGQGILYEQYF.

V gene TRBV27 combines with J gene TRBJ1-4; possibly TRBD1 for D (5 bases). The CDR3 length is 16 residues. Trimming left V 4 bases short and J 8 bases short, with 20 bases between. Germline V lookup: CDR1 MNHEY, CDR2 SMNVEV (reference sequence). The CDR3 sequence: CASSSLRGRIYEKLFF. Here the CDR3 DNA reads TGTGCCAGCAGTTCGCTGCGGGGGAGAATTTACGAAAAACTGTTTTTT. The full variable domain, its missing parts supplied by reference TRBV27 and TRBJ1-4, is EAQVTQNPRYLITVTGKKLTVTCSQNMNHEYMSWYRQDPGLGLRQIYYSMNVEVTDKGDVPEGYKVSRKEKRNFPLILESPSPNQTSLYFCASSSLRGRIYEKLFFGSGTQLSVL.

The gene calls are TRBV13 and TRBJ2-3; 7 nucleotides align to TRBD1. This CDR3 spans 16 amino acids. V lost 1 base, J lost 1 base, and 5 bases stayed unmatched. Germline assignment: CDR1 PRHDT and CDR2 FYEKMQ (reference sequence). The CDR3 nucleotides are TGTGCCAGCAGCTTAGAAGGGGGCCTTGGCACAGATACGCAGTATTTT. Protein sequence: CASSLEGGLGTDTQYF.

The chain has TRBV7-2 and TRBJ2-7; 7 bases map to TRBD1. The germline V gene has CDR1 SGHTA and CDR2 FQGNSA. Unmatched junction bases numbered 17, after V lost 5 bases and J lost 7 bases. The CDR3 consists of 16 residues. For the CDR3, the DNA is TGTGCCAGCAGCCCAACCCCGGGACAGAGGCTCGGGGAGCAGTACTTC. This gives the protein CASSPTPGQRLGEQYF.

The rearrangement uses TRBV25-1 and TRBJ1-6; no definite D call. V dropped 0 bases and J dropped 13 bases, with 13 bases sitting between them. From germline, CDR1 is MGHDK and CDR2 SYGVNS. The CDR3 contains 14 residues. Here the CDR3 DNA reads TGTGCCAGCAGTGAATATTCCAATACTCGGCCCCTCCACTTT. Translating gives CASSEYSNTRPLHF.

This clone showed up just a few times. The rearrangement uses TRBV29-1 and TRBJ2-3, with D possibly TRBD1 on 6 matching bases. With 6 bases removed from V and 0 bases from J, the gap between germline ends came to 13 bases. The germline V gene encodes CDR1 SQVTM and CDR2 ANQGSEA. CDR3 length equals 14 residues. CDR3 sequence reads: CSVSTGASTDTQYF. The CDR3, as DNA: TGCAGCGTCTCGACAGGTGCTAGCACAGATACGCAGTATTTT.

V usage is TRBV7-2 and J usage is TRBJ2-5; D might be TRBD1 or TRBD2, each matching 5 bases. Trimming took 5 bases from V and 1 from J, leaving 11 bases between them. CDR1 and CDR2 from the germline V gene are SGHTA and FQGNSA. The CDR3 runs to 14 residues. The CDR3 loop is CASSPGPLQETQYF. CDR3 DNA sequence: TGTGCCAGCAGCCCGGGACCTCTCCAAGAGACCCAGTACTTC.